These 9 T cell receptor beta chains share one sample of origin, sequenced in a study of tumor-infiltrating lymphocytes in primary liver carcinoma. Researchers generated TCR beta cDNA from about 500 ng of total RNA, relying on a constant-region primer. Three nested multiplex PCR rounds, a slightly modified ARM-PCR method, built the TCR beta libraries. Both of the initial two PCR rounds ran for approximately 10 cycles and employed TRBV1-TRBV30 forward primers alongside a C-beta reverse primer. TCRdb re-called the multiplex PCR reads with MiXCR, one entry per CDR3 protein. Of hundreds of thousands of distinct CDR3 sequences in the sample, over 55% are singletons; the top ten hold about 9.4%. The blood RNA (from unsorted whole blood) was obtained, and germline DNA was also extracted. What was sequenced was peripheral blood. These receptor sequences come from a man between 35 and 55 years old with primary liver carcinoma and hepatitis B virus infection.

This clonotype was observed a handful of times. The chain employs TRBV28 and TRBJ2-7; 7 nucleotides agree with TRBD2. Looked up from germline, CDR1 is MDHEN and CDR2 is SYDVKM. The V gene end was trimmed by 4 bases and the J gene end by 3 bases; junction bases not matched to a gene: 6. CDR3 length: 14 amino acids. The CDR3 nucleotides are TGTGCCAGCAGTTGGGAGGGTTTATTCTACGAGCAGTACTTC. This codes for CASSWEGLFYEQYF.

The chain employs TRBV7-8 and TRBJ2-3; D may correspond to TRBD1 or TRBD2 (6 bases each). V lost 5 bases and J 5 bases, leaving 14 bases between the germline ends. Germline values: CDR1 SGHVS, CDR2 FQNEAQ. The CDR3 is 14 amino acids. This CDR3 reads CASSRGGSIDTQYF. The DNA for the CDR3 is TGTGCCAGCAGCCGAGGGGGGTCAATAGATACGCAGTATTTT.

The chain joins TRBV11-1 to TRBJ2-6, with a tentative D call TRBD1 (5 bases). This CDR3 comprises 17 residues. Trimming removed 5 bases from V and 4 bases from J, with 18 bases in between. Germline CDR1 SGHAT, CDR2 FQDESV (reference sequence). The CDR3 protein is CASSPSVRTTGANVLTF. CDR3 nucleotides: TGTGCCAGCAGCCCGTCGGTGCGGACAACGGGGGCCAACGTCCTGACTTTC.

Details on this clonotype: Just one base apart from a much larger clone, this may be a read error. The rearrangement links TRBV6-1 to TRBJ2-3; TRBD2 matches 10 bases. With V trimmed by 4 bases and J by 6 bases, 1 base remained unmatched. This CDR3 is built from 13 residues. CDR1 and CDR2 from the germline V gene are MNHNS and SASEGT. The CDR3 loop is CASSVGLADTQYF. Written as DNA, the CDR3 is TGTGCCAGCAGTGTGGGACTAGCGGATACGCAGTATTTT.

Remarks on this clonotype: One end of the junction is discordant with germline, which a read error may explain. The V call is TRBV10-3, the J call TRBJ2-3; the D gene is possibly TRBD2 (6 bases). Looked up from germline, CDR1 is ENHRY and CDR2 is SYGVKD. This CDR3 region has 16 residues. The chain's CDR3 is CAIKGVTGVGTDTQYF. DNA for the CDR3: TGTGCCATCAAGGGAGTAACGGGAGTTGGCACGGATACGCAGTATTTT.

Points on this clonotype: Its ends do not fully match the called genes, so a read error is possible. This chain connects TRBV4-2 to TRBJ1-2, with 8 bases identical to TRBD1. CDR1 LGHNA and CDR2 YNFKEQ come from the germline V gene. The CDR3 totals 17 residues. The CDR3 region is CASGQDRQGAQDYGYTF. The CDR3 DNA follows: TGTGCCAGCGGCCAAGATCGTCAGGGGGCGCAGGACTATGGCTACACCTTC.

A few counts support this clonotype. V and J are TRBV30 and TRBJ1-5; 7 positions agree with TRBD1. CDR1 and CDR2 from the germline V gene are GTSNPN and SVGIG (reference sequence). This CDR3 has 14 amino acids. Unmatched junction bases numbered 6, after V lost 4 bases and J lost 3 bases. This CDR3 reads CAWNSGTVNQPQHF. The CDR3 DNA reads as TGTGCCTGGAATTCCGGGACAGTCAATCAGCCCCAGCATTTT.

Of note for this clonotype: A clone one base away is much larger, so this may be a read error. This chain connects TRBV7-8 to TRBJ2-5; D is perhaps TRBD1 (6 bases). The germline gives CDR1 SGHVS, CDR2 FQNEAQ. The CDR3 has 14 amino acids. V gave up 3 bases and J gave up 6 bases, with 14 bases separating them. CDR3 amino acids: CASSFHRVWKTQYF. The CDR3, as DNA: TGTGCCAGCAGCTTCCACAGGGTTTGGAAGACCCAGTACTTC.

This clonotype was recorded many times. V gene TRBV6-6 combines with J gene TRBJ1-1; 8 bases are a match to TRBD1. This CDR3 is 15 amino acids long. Trimming cost V 4 bases and J 1 base; bases outside gene matches: 5. Germline CDR1 reads MNHNY; CDR2 reads SVGAGI (reference sequence). The CDR3 region is CASSSTGGENTEAFF. DNA for the CDR3: TGTGCCAGCAGTTCAACAGGGGGGGAGAACACTGAAGCTTTCTTT.